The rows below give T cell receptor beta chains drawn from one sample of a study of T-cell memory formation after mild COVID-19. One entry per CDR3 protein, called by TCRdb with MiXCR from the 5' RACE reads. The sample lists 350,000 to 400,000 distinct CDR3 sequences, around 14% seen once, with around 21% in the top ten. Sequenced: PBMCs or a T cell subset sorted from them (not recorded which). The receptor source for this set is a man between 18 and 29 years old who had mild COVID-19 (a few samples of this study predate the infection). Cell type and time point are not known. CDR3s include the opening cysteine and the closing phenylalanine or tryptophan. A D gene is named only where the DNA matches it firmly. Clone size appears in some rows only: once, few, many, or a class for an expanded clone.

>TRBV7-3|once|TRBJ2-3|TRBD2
CASSLTGTSGGYSTDTQYF
TGTGCCAGCAGCTTAACGGGAACTAGCGGGGGGTATAGCACAGATACGCAGTATTTT
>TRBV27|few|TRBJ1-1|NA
CASSLGFGGMNTEAFF
TGTGCCAGCAGTTTAGGTTTCGGAGGCATGAACACTGAAGCTTTCTTT
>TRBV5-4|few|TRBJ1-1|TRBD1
CASSPRGIEAFF
TGTGCCAGCAGCCCCAGGGGGATTGAAGCTTTCTTT
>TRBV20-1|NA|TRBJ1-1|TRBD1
CSARDRENTEAFF
TGCAGTGCCAGGGACAGGGAGAACACTGAAGCTTTCTTT
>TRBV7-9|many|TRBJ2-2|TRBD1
CASSYPWTGRLDGELFF
TGTGCCAGCAGCTACCCGTGGACAGGACGGTTGGACGGGGAGCTGTTTTTT
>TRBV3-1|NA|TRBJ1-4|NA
CASSPDPKGREKLFF
TGTGCCAGCAGCCCAGATCCCAAAGGGCGTGAAAAACTGTTTTTT
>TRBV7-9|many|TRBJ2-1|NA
CASSLRPYNEQFF
TGTGCCAGCAGTCTCAGGCCCTACAATGAGCAGTTCTTC
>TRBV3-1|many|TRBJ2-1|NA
CASSQTPSVLGNEQFF
TGTGCCAGCAGCCAGACCCCTAGCGTACTTGGGAATGAGCAGTTCTTC
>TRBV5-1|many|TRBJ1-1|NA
CASSLEGLNTEAFF
TGCGCCAGCAGCTTGGAAGGGTTGAACACTGAAGCTTTCTTT
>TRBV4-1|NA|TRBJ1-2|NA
CASSQGALPRGGYGYTF
TGCGCCAGCAGCCAAGGAGCCCTCCCGAGGGGCGGATATGGCTACACCTTC
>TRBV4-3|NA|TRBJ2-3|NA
CASSQEARSWDTQYF
TGCGCCAGCAGCCAAGAGGCACGGAGTTGGGATACGCAGTATTTT
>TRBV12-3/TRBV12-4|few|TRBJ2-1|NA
CASSKGGGNNEQFF
TGTGCCAGCAGCAAAGGGGGGGGAAACAATGAGCAGTTCTTC
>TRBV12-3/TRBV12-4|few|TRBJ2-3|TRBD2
CASRERGASTDTQYF
TGTGCCAGCAGGGAGCGGGGGGCAAGCACAGATACGCAGTATTTT
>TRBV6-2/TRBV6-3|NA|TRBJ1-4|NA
CASSAVRGKLFF
TGTGCCAGCAGCGCAGTCAGGGGAAAACTGTTTTTT
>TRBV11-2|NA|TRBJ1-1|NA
CASSSHQGTEAFF
TGTGCCAGCAGCTCCCACCAGGGTACTGAAGCTTTCTTT
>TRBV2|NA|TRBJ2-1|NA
CASSDRSGGYNEQFF
TGTGCCAGCAGTGATAGGTCCGGCGGATACAATGAGCAGTTCTTC
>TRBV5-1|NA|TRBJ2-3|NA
CASSLGGGVADTQYF
TGCGCCAGCAGCCTTGGTGGTGGGGTCGCAGATACGCAGTATTTT
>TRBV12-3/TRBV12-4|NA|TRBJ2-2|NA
CASSFSSNTGELFF
TGTGCCAGCAGCTTCTCGAGTAACACCGGGGAGCTGTTTTTT
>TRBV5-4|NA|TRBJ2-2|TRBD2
CASRREGKTGELFF
TGTGCCAGCAGGAGGGAGGGAAAAACCGGGGAGCTGTTTTTT
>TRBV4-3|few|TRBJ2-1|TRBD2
CASSQRRTSGYNEQFF
TGCGCCAGCAGCCAGCGGCGGACTAGCGGCTACAATGAGCAGTTCTTC
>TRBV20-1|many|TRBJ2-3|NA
CSALGAHGDTQYF
TGCAGTGCTCTGGGGGCCCATGGAGATACGCAGTATTTT
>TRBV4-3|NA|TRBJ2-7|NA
CASSQVLRGEQYF
TGCGCCAGCAGCCAAGTTTTGCGGGGCGAGCAGTACTTC
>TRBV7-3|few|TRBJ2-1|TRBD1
CATGTGGYNEQFF
TGTGCCACCGGGACAGGGGGTTACAATGAGCAGTTCTTC
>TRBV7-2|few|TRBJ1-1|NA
CASSLQRSEAFF
TGTGCCAGCAGCTTACAACGGAGTGAAGCTTTCTTT
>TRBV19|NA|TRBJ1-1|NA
CASSRPGTMNTEAFF
TGTGCCAGTAGTAGACCCGGGACAATGAACACTGAAGCTTTCTTT
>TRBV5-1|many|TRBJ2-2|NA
CASSLANAGTGELFF
TGCGCCAGCAGCTTGGCCAACGCGGGCACCGGGGAGCTGTTTTTT
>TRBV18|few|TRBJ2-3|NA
CASSRVEDTQYF
TGTGCCAGCTCACGAGTAGAGGATACGCAGTATTTT
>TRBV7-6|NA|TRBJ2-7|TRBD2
CASSLASGGSLFEQYF
TGTGCCAGCAGCTTAGCTAGCGGGGGGTCCTTATTCGAGCAGTACTTC
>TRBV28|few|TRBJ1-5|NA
CAAAWQVNQPQHF
TGTGCCGCAGCGTGGCAGGTCAATCAGCCCCAGCATTTT
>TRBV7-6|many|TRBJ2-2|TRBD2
CASSLGLAKNTGELFF
TGTGCCAGCAGCTTAGGACTAGCGAAGAACACCGGGGAGCTGTTTTTT
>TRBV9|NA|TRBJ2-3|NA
CASSEGGAIADPSTDTQYF
TGTGCCAGCAGCGAGGGTGGGGCGATAGCGGACCCTAGCACAGATACGCAGTATTTT
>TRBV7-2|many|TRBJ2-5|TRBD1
CASTLAGTGEETQYF
TGTGCCAGCACCCTAGCCGGGACAGGGGAAGAGACCCAGTACTTC
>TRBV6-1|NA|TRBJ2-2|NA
CASGGYTGELFF
TGTGCCAGCGGGGGGTATACCGGGGAGCTGTTTTTT
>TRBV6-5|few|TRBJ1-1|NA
CASSYSELNTEAFF
TGTGCCAGCAGTTACTCAGAGTTGAACACTGAAGCTTTCTTT
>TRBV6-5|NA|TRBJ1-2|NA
CASSYSTNRDIQPYGYTF
TGTGCCAGCAGTTATTCGACCAACCGGGACATTCAGCCGTATGGCTACACCTTC
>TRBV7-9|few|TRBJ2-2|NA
CASSLGFLAKNTGELFF
TGTGCCAGCAGCCTAGGGTTTCTAGCGAAAAACACCGGGGAGCTGTTTTTT
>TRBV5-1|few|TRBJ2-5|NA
CASSIAVGGEETQYF
TGCGCCAGCAGCATTGCGGTAGGAGGGGAAGAGACCCAGTACTTC
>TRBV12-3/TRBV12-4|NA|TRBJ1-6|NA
CASSLALGVSTPGNSPLHF
TGTGCCAGCAGTTTAGCGCTGGGCGTTTCCACACCGGGGAATTCACCCCTCCACTTT
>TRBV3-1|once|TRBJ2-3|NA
CASSQEPGRNTQYF
TGTGCCAGCAGCCAAGAGCCAGGGAGGAATACGCAGTATTTT
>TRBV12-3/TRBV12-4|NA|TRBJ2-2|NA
CASSPSWGANTGELFF
TGTGCCAGCAGCCCCTCGTGGGGCGCGAACACCGGGGAGCTGTTTTTT
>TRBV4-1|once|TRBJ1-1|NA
CASSQDSGEMNTEAFF
TGCGCCAGCAGCCAAGATTCTGGCGAGATGAACACTGAAGCTTTCTTT
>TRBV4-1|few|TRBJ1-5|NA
CASSPGRGFYQPQHF
TGCGCCAGCAGCCCGGGTAGGGGGTTTTATCAGCCCCAGCATTTT
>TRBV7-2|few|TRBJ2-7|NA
CASTRDRGYEQYF
TGTGCCAGCACTCGTGATAGGGGCTACGAGCAGTACTTC